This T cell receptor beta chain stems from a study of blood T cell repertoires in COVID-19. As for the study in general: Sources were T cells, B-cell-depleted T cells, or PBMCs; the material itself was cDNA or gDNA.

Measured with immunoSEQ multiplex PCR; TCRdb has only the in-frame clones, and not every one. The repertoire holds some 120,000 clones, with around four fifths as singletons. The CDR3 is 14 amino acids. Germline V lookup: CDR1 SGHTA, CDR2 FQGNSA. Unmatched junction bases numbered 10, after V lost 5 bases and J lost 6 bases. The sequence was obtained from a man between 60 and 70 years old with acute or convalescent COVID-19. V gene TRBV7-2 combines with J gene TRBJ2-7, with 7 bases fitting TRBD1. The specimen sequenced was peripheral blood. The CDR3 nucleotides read TGTGCCAGCAGCCGTGACAGGGTTTCGGGCGAGCAGTACTTC. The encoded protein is CASSRDRVSGEQYF.